This T cell receptor beta chain appears in the sequencing data of a study of blood T cell repertoires in COVID-19. Study-wide context: Donors in the United States, Italy and Spain gave samples during acute or convalescent COVID-19. The cDNA or gDNA used as material had been derived from T cells, B-cell-depleted T cells, or PBMCs.

V trimming: 5 bases; J trimming: 6 bases; junction bases outside the gene matches: 7. CDR3 length: 14 residues. Germline loops: CDR1 MDHEN, CDR2 SYDVKM. Using immunoSEQ multiplex PCR, the repertoire was profiled, and TCRdb retains in-frame clones only, with some absent. The table records 89,000 or so clones, around 85% of them present only once. The sample was peripheral blood. The genes are TRBV28 and TRBJ1-5; 7 bases are shared with TRBD1. The TCR was taken from a human donor in a cohort sampled during active COVID-19. As DNA, the CDR3 is TGTGCCAGCAGTCCCCGACAGGGTGGTCAGCCCCAGCATTTT. Protein: CASSPRQGGQPQHF. The whole variable domain, filled in from reference TRBV28 and TRBJ1-5, reads DVKVTQSSRYLVKRTGEKVFLECVQDMDHENMFWYRQDPGLGLRLIYFSYDVKMKEKGDIPEGYSVSREKKERFSLILESASTNQTSMYLCASSPRQGGQPQHFGDGTRLSIL.